The 16 T cell receptor beta chains below were found in one sample sequenced in a study of CD8 T cells in Susac syndrome (dated by TCRdb to between 2018 and 2021). The protocol used for the library was the immunoSEQ multiplex PCR assay. RNA was extracted with the RNeasy kit and about 0.5 to 1 ug was reverse transcribed using random hexamers. TCRdb passed the public sequencing reads through fastp at Q25 and MiXCR, retaining productive beta sequences. Rows with a matching CDR3 protein are joined into one entry that keeps the most common DNA and genes. The sample table records about 90,000 distinct CDR3 sequences; 95% to 97% of these occur just once. Roughly 0.62% of the sample belongs to the ten largest clones. Sequenced input: CD8+ T cells from PBMCs. The receptor source for this set is a human donor with Susac syndrome.

The chain recombines TRBV6-6 with TRBJ2-7, with D uncertain. Germline-derived CDR1 and CDR2 are MNHNY and SVGAGI (reference sequence). Between the trimmed V and J ends, which lost 4 bases and 0 bases, there was a span of 10 bases. This CDR3 region has 14 residues. CDR3 sequence: CASSSSTLSYEQYF. The CDR3 coding sequence is TGTGCCAGCAGTTCCTCGACACTCTCCTACGAGCAGTACTTC.

The CDR3 reads CAWGPGEGYTEAFF. The CDR3 DNA reads TGTGCCTGGGGTCCGGGGGAGGGGTACACTGAAGCTTTCTTT. This chain connects TRBV30 to TRBJ1-1, with D possibly matching TRBD1 (5 bases). In germline, CDR1 is GTSNPN, CDR2 SVGIG (reference sequence). V lost 5 bases and J lost 3, with 16 bases in between. This CDR3 comprises 14 residues.

The CDR3 region is CASSPLGEGYTDTQYF. In DNA, the CDR3 is TGTGCCAGCAGCCCCCTCGGCGAGGGGTACACAGATACGCAGTATTTT. This chain connects TRBV12-3 or TRBV12-4 to TRBJ2-3; D may be TRBD1 or TRBD2 (5 bases each). The CDR3 contains 16 residues. Trimming shortened V by 6 bases and J by 2 bases, and 18 bases separated the two germline ends.

This chain uses TRBV20-1 with TRBJ1-6, with 8 nucleotides matching TRBD1. The CDR3 is 14 residues long. After removal of 6 bases from V and 8 bases from J, the junction contained 9 bases not matched to a gene. Germline CDR1 reads DFQATT; CDR2 reads SNEGSKA (reference sequence). The CDR3 sequence: CSALPGTGYSPLHF. Written as DNA, the CDR3 is TGCAGTGCCCTACCCGGGACAGGTTATTCACCCCTCCACTTT.

V usage is TRBV5-1 and J usage is TRBJ2-7, with 7 nucleotides matching TRBD1. Germline V gene lookup returns CDR1 SGHRS and CDR2 YFSETQ. CDR3 length equals 15 residues. The V segment lost 1 base and the J segment 0 bases; nucleotides outside the gene matches: 4. Here the CDR3 reads CASSLWDSGSYEQYF. The CDR3 bases are TGCGCCAGCAGCTTGTGGGACAGTGGCTCCTACGAGCAGTACTTC. Full variable domain (outside the CDR3, taken from reference TRBV5-1 and TRBJ2-7): KAGVTQTPRYLIKTRGQQVTLSCSPISGHRSVSWYQQTPGQGLQFLFEYFSETQRNKGNFPGRFSGRQFSNSRSEMNVSTLELGDSALYLCASSLWDSGSYEQYFGPGTRLTVT.

The genes are TRBV4-3 and TRBJ1-4; D is ambiguous. CDR3 length: 15 amino acids. Germline CDR1 is LGHNA and CDR2 is YSLEER. Trimming took off 0 bases at V and 8 bases at J, with 13 bases between the two ends. CDR3 in DNA: TGCGCCAGCAGCCAAGATCGCGGATTGGAGGAAAAACTGTTTTTT. Translating gives CASSQDRGLEEKLFF.

The chain couples TRBV20-1 to TRBJ2-7, with 7 bases aligning to TRBD2. The CDR3 totals 14 residues. CDR1 DFQATT and CDR2 SNEGSKA come from the germline V gene (reference sequence). V dropped 0 bases and J dropped 11; count of bases not matched to a gene: 13. CDR3 in amino acids: CSAREGGAYSVEYF. The CDR3 nucleotides are TGCAGTGCTAGAGAGGGAGGGGCGTATTCCGTGGAGTACTTC.

The chain combines TRBV20-1 with TRBJ2-7; possible D gene TRBD1, 6 bases. CDR1 DFQATT and CDR2 SNEGSKA come from the germline V gene (reference sequence). The V gene lost 4 bases and the J gene lost 3 bases, with 13 bases spanning the gap. The CDR3 length is 13 residues. Here the CDR3 reads CSATDRINYEQYF. CDR3 DNA: TGCAGTGCTACCGACAGGATAAACTACGAGCAGTACTTC.

In this sample, this clonotype turned up a few times. The chain combines TRBV7-9 with TRBJ2-7; possibly TRBD1 for D (6 bases). Germline V lookup: CDR1 SEHNR, CDR2 FQNEAQ (reference sequence). V was shortened by 4 bases and J by 1 base, with 8 bases between the two germline ends. The CDR3 covers 13 residues. This CDR3 is CASSSGQSYEQYF. As DNA, the CDR3 is TGTGCCAGCAGCTCCGGACAGTCCTACGAGCAGTACTTC.

The chain employs TRBV28 and TRBJ1-5; D remains ambiguous. This CDR3 region has 13 residues. V dropped 6 bases and J dropped 0 bases, with 6 bases sitting between them. Germline values: CDR1 MDHEN, CDR2 SYDVKM. The CDR3 sequence is CASRAYSNQPQHF. DNA for the CDR3: TGTGCCAGCAGAGCCTATAGCAATCAGCCCCAGCATTTT.

The V call is TRBV6-2 or TRBV6-3, the J call TRBJ2-5; D is perhaps TRBD2 (7 bases). There are 13 residues in the CDR3. Trimming stripped 7 bases from V and 5 bases from J, with 14 bases between. The germline CDR1 and CDR2 sequences are MNHEY and SVGEGT. The CDR3 protein is CASISSGGETQYF. The CDR3 nucleotides are TGTGCCAGCATTTCTTCGGGGGGCGAGACCCAGTACTTC.

The V gene is TRBV5-1, the J gene TRBJ1-2; D might be TRBD1 (6 bases). Germline V gene sequence: CDR1 SGHRS, CDR2 YFSETQ. The CDR3 extends over 16 amino acids. Trimming left V 4 bases short and J 3 bases short, with 19 bases between. CDR3 bases: TGCGCCAGCAGCCTGGAGGCGGGGGGCTTGGACTATGGCTACACCTTC. This translates into CASSLEAGGLDYGYTF.

The chain links TRBV3-1 to TRBJ2-3; TRBD2 agrees at 9 bases. This CDR3 comprises 16 residues. Germline CDR1 reads LGHDT; CDR2 reads YNNKEL (reference sequence). Trimming cost V 0 bases and J 1 base; bases outside gene matches: 2. This chain's CDR3 is CASSQDWTSGTDTQYF. In DNA, the CDR3 is TGTGCCAGCAGCCAAGACTGGACTAGCGGCACAGATACGCAGTATTTT.

The chain's CDR3 is CSARPYIGGTDTQYF. The CDR3 region has the DNA TGCAGTGCTAGGCCCTACATAGGGGGGACAGATACGCAGTATTTT. The gene calls are TRBV20-1 and TRBJ2-3, with D possibly being TRBD1 or TRBD2 (6 bases each). Germline values: CDR1 DFQATT, CDR2 SNEGSKA (reference sequence). V gave up 3 bases and J gave up 3 bases, with 16 bases separating them. CDR3 length: 15 residues.

The chain couples TRBV15 to TRBJ2-5, with unresolved D. Germline V gene lookup returns CDR1 LNHNV and CDR2 YYDKDF (reference sequence). Trimming shortened V by 0 bases and J by 5 bases, and 4 bases separated the two germline ends. This CDR3 has 12 residues. CDR3 region: CATSRDRETQYF. CDR3 nucleotides: TGTGCCACCAGCAGAGATAGGGAGACCCAGTACTTC.

This chain links TRBV20-1 with TRBJ1-6, with D hard to call. The CDR3 has 13 amino acids. Trimming took 5 bases from V and 10 from J, leaving 15 bases between them. In germline, CDR1 is DFQATT, CDR2 SNEGSKA (reference sequence). CDR3 residues: CSARAFLGSPLHF. DNA of the CDR3: TGCAGTGCTCGGGCTTTCTTAGGCTCACCCCTCCACTTT.